This TCR beta chain derives from a study of cytomegalovirus exposure and HLA in healthy donors. Study results and caveats: In vitro checks showed that a few CMV-associated chains really do target CMV antigens.

The PCR ran on 60 Vbeta and 13 Jbeta primers. The assay was immunoSEQ multiplex PCR, and TCRdb's table has in-frame clones only and misses some. In the table there are 150,000 or so clones, approximately 80% of which are singletons. On this clone itself: As yet, its antigen is unknown.

Germline values: CDR1 SNHLY, CDR2 FYNNEI. The CDR3 runs 14 residues. The V segment lost 10 bases and the J segment 6 bases; nucleotides outside the gene matches: 8. This receptor was obtained from a male donor in good health and CMV-seropositive. The chain carries TRBV2 and TRBJ2-2, with 10 bases aligning to TRBD1. Sequencing input: PBMCs. CDR3 sequence: CATETGQGSGELFF. The CDR3 DNA is TGTGCCACAGAGACGGGACAGGGGTCCGGGGAGCTGTTTTTT.